This T cell receptor (beta chain) came from a study of blood T cell repertoires in COVID-19. Study at large: Researchers got acute and convalescent COVID-19 samples from the United States, Italy and Spain. Nucleic acid was either cDNA or gDNA, and it came from T cells, B-cell-depleted T cells, or PBMCs.

Clones were sequenced by immunoSEQ multiplex PCR, and TCRdb holds only the in-frame ones, with some missing. The sample consists of over 200,000 clones, 75% to 90% of them appearing once. The V gene end was trimmed by 6 bases and the J gene end by 4 bases; junction bases not matched to a gene: 9. The germline V gene has CDR1 MNHNY and CDR2 SVGAGI (reference sequence). The CDR3 totals 16 residues. Sequences were obtained from peripheral blood. V gene TRBV6-6 combines with J gene TRBJ1-2; TRBD1 aligns across 12 bases. The receptor comes from a man aged 35 to 55 with acute or convalescent COVID-19. The CDR3 DNA sequence: TGTGCCAGCAGAGACTCCGGGACAGGGGGCGTCTATGGCTACACCTTC. Translating gives CASRDSGTGGVYGYTF.